This TCR beta chain was recovered during a study of blood T cell repertoires in COVID-19. Overall study context: T cells, B-cell-depleted T cells, or PBMCs supplied cDNA or gDNA.

In the study's own analysis: Amplification of reference gene primers was used by the study to estimate nucleated cell counts. Only in-frame clones appear in the TCRdb table, and some are missing; sequencing was by immunoSEQ multiplex PCR. That table supplies the V and J calls and clone size; D and trimming were determined from the DNA. The sample contains about 180,000 clones, approximately 92% of which appear only once. The count of this clone is one. Recruits, aged roughly 18 to 95 years, lived in 20 to 30 US areas. Each participant's cohort was designated according to participant-reported clinical history. The V segment lost 3 bases and the J segment 5 bases; nucleotides outside the gene matches: 7. CDR3 length: 16 residues. The germline CDR1 and CDR2 sequences are MNHNS and SASEGT.

J is TRBJ2-7 and V is TRBV6-1, with 13 bases lining up with TRBD2. This sequence originates from a woman aged 35 to 49 with acute COVID-19. Material for sequencing was PBMCs or T cells enriched from blood (not recorded which). The DNA of the CDR3 is TGTGCCAGCAGTGATCCAGGACTAGCGGGAGAGAACGAGCAGTACTTC. Translation gives CASSDPGLAGENEQYF.